This T cell receptor beta chain was recovered during a study of blood T cell repertoires in COVID-19. Study overall: Acute-phase and convalescent COVID-19 samples originated in the United States, Italy and Spain. PBMCs, B-cell-depleted T cells, or T cells were the source of the cDNA or gDNA that made up the material.

In the original analysis: Reference gene primer amplification yielded estimated nucleated cell counts. TCRdb's copy holds only in-frame clones and misses some; the assay was immunoSEQ multiplex PCR. That table gives V, J and clone size, and the DNA gave D and trimming. The repertoire holds 250,000 to 400,000 clones, around 88% seen once, with 1.5% to 2% in the top ten. Losses at the gene ends were 4 bases for V and 7 bases for J; bases not matched to a gene: 8. This CDR3 has 15 residues. Germline V gene data show CDR1 as MGHRA and CDR2 as YSYEKL. This sequence originates from a woman younger than 45 with COVID-19, enrolled during active disease. Sequences were obtained from peripheral blood. The chain is built from TRBV4-1 and TRBJ1-4; 8 bases line up with TRBD1. DNA for the CDR3: TGCGCCAGCAGCCGAGGATGGGACAGGAGTGAAAAACTGTTTTTT. Translated, it gives CASSRGWDRSEKLFF.